Listed below are T cell receptor beta chains from one sample, sequenced in a study of radiation and T cells in renal cell carcinoma. Only in-frame clones appear in the TCRdb table, and some are missing; sequencing was by immunoSEQ multiplex PCR. The table lists 140,000 to 150,000 clones, less than 90% of them singletons. Sequenced here: blood, sampled from a patient whose treatment included radiotherapy and nephrectomy. These receptor sequences come from a woman between 45 and 65 years old with renal cell carcinoma. The CDR3 runs from the conserved cysteine through the conserved F or W. D genes are given only for firm matches. Size is stated for part of the rows, as once, few or many counts, or as a class when the clone is expanded.

j_call clone_size v_call cdr3_length d_call cdr3_aa cdr3_nt
TRBJ1-2 . TRBV29-1 10 . CSVPGDGYTF TGCAGCGTTCCGGGGGATGGCTACACCTTC
TRBJ2-2 . TRBV10-3 13 . CAISGANTGELFF TGTGCCATCAGCGGCGCGAACACCGGGGAGCTGTTTTTT
TRBJ2-5 . TRBV6-6 14 TRBD1 CASRWTGEQETQYF TGTGCCAGCAGATGGACAGGGGAACAAGAGACCCAGTACTTC
TRBJ1-5 . TRBV10-2 14 . CASSEQGGNQPQHF TGCGCCAGCAGTGAGCAGGGAGGCAATCAGCCCCAGCATTTT
TRBJ1-1 . TRBV18 14 . CASSPDGTRTEAFF TGTGCCAGCTCACCAGACGGGACAAGAACTGAAGCTTTCTTT
TRBJ2-3 . TRBV7-7 14 . CASSLQLNTDTQYF TGTGCCAGCAGCCTCCAACTCAACACAGATACGCAGTATTTT
TRBJ1-6 . TRBV30 12 . CTWSIGNSPLHF TGTACCTGGAGTATCGGGAATTCACCCCTCCACTTT
TRBJ1-2 . TRBV6-5 16 TRBD1 CASSYSTTGGSGGYTF TGTGCCAGCAGTTACTCCACCACAGGGGGTTCAGGCGGCTACACCTTC
TRBJ2-1 . TRBV6-4 12 . CASSPQGNEQFF TGTGCCAGCAGTCCCCAGGGCAATGAGCAGTTCTTC
TRBJ2-7 . TRBV5-1 14 TRBD2 CASSLELAGVEQYF TGCGCCAGCAGCTTGGAACTAGCGGGAGTTGAGCAGTACTTC
TRBJ2-7 . TRBV7-2 15 TRBD2 CASSTGLAEVGEQYF TGTGCCAGCAGCACCGGACTAGCCGAGGTGGGGGAGCAGTACTTC
TRBJ1-2 . TRBV7-2 12 . CASTEGLYGYTF TGTGCCAGCACAGAGGGCCTTTACGGCTACACCTTC
TRBJ2-7 . TRBV6-4 15 . CASSDEGGSSYEQYF TGTGCCAGCAGTGACGAGGGGGGCTCATCCTACGAGCAGTACTTC
TRBJ1-1 once TRBV7-8 12 . CASSANREEAFF TGTGCCAGCAGTGCTAACAGGGAAGAAGCTTTCTTT
TRBJ2-3 . TRBV4-2 14 . CASSQDRVTDTQYF TGTGCCAGCAGCCAAGATCGGGTCACAGATACGCAGTATTTT
TRBJ1-6 . TRBV6-6 15 TRBD1 CASSYGTEYNSPLHF TGTGCCAGCAGTTACGGGACAGAATATAATTCACCCCTCCACTTT
TRBJ1-5 once TRBV6-6 14 . CAIRDQRSNQPQHF TGTGCCATTCGAGATCAGAGGAGCAATCAGCCCCAGCATTTT
TRBJ2-2 . TRBV2 16 TRBD1 CASSVITGGSTGELFF TGTGCCAGCAGTGTAATCACAGGGGGCAGTACCGGGGAGCTGTTTTTT
TRBJ1-5 . TRBV29-1 9 . CSVGQPQHF TGCAGCGTTGGTCAGCCCCAGCATTTT
TRBJ1-4 . TRBV4-2 14 TRBD1 CASSQDRGDEKLFF TGTGCCAGCAGCCAAGACAGGGGGGATGAAAAACTGTTTTTT